This T cell receptor (beta chain) appears in the sequencing data of a study of blood T cell repertoires in COVID-19. Study information: COVID-19 samples, acute and convalescent, were from the United States, Italy and Spain.

The CDR3 has 13 amino acids. J lost 5 bases, V lost 6 bases, and 5 bases had no gene match. Authors' methods: Reference gene primer amplification gave estimated nucleated cell counts. Generated by immunoSEQ multiplex PCR, the TCRdb table keeps only in-frame clones and is missing some. V and J calls and clone size are copied from that table; D and trimming were computed from the DNA. The sample consists of about 170,000 clones, 86% of them appearing once. This sequence originates from a man over 45 with active or convalescent COVID-19. J is TRBJ2-7 and V is TRBV12-3 or TRBV12-4; TRBD1 matches at 9 bases. The sample consisted of peripheral blood. CDR3 sequence (DNA): TGTGCCAGCAGCCTGGACAGGGGAGACGAGCAGTACTTC. Its translation is CASSLDRGDEQYF.